This passage covers 10 T cell receptor beta chains from one sample sequenced in a study of control samples from healthy donors and cancer patients. Clones were read by immunoSEQ multiplex PCR, and TCRdb kept only the in-frame ones, dropping some. In the table there are about 180,000 clones, just over 90% of which are singletons. The sequenced sample consisted of blood. The receptors here all came from a young man in good health.

This clone has just one count. The chain carries TRBV5-4 and TRBJ1-4; no definite D call. V lost 0 bases, J lost 5 bases, and 5 bases lay in between. Germline CDR1 is SGHNT and CDR2 is YYREEE (reference sequence). This CDR3 spans 13 amino acids. The CDR3 protein is CASSLANNEKLFF. In nucleotides, the CDR3 is TGTGCCAGCAGCTTGGCAAACAATGAAAAACTGTTTTTT.

This chain uses TRBV6-2 or TRBV6-3 with TRBJ2-7; D perhaps matches TRBD2 (5 bases). Per germline, CDR1 MNHEY and CDR2 SVGEGT. This CDR3 comprises 14 residues. The V end lost 5 bases, the J end lost 6 bases, and 17 bases lay between the germline ends. The CDR3 DNA reads TGTGCCAGCAGTCAAGTGGGATCGGGGTCCGAGCAGTACTTC. Amino acids: CASSQVGSGSEQYF.

The rearrangement joins TRBV28 to TRBJ2-7, with D perhaps matching TRBD1 (5 bases). The CDR3 extends over 13 amino acids. V was pared by 2 bases and J by 2 bases, with 7 bases between. Germline values: CDR1 MDHEN, CDR2 SYDVKM. The DNA of the CDR3 is TGTGCCAGCAGTTTAGGGGCCCCCTACGAGCAGTACTTC. Protein product: CASSLGAPYEQYF.

The chain uses TRBV7-9 and TRBJ2-1; 7 bases align to TRBD1. The ends lost 6 bases at V and 4 bases at J; junction bases unmatched: 6. Germline V gene sequence: CDR1 SEHNR, CDR2 FQNEAQ (reference sequence). The CDR3 is 14 residues long. CDR3 residues: CASRKGGEYNEQFF. The CDR3 nucleotides read TGTGCCAGCAGAAAAGGGGGCGAATACAATGAGCAGTTCTTC.

The rearrangement links TRBV29-1 to TRBJ1-2, with a possible D match to TRBD1 (5 bases). This CDR3 spans 13 amino acids. Trimming took 5 bases from V and 4 from J, leaving 14 bases between them. The germline CDR1 and CDR2 sequences are SQVTM and ANQGSEA. The CDR3 spells CSVSGAAIYGYTF. In nucleotides, the CDR3 is TGCAGCGTTTCTGGGGCAGCAATCTATGGCTACACCTTC.

CDR3 region: CASSPRQIDTQYF. Here the CDR3 DNA reads TGTGCCAGCTCACCGCGACAGATAGATACGCAGTATTTT. This chain uses TRBV18 with TRBJ2-3; TRBD1 is a possible D gene (5 bases). The CDR3 contains 13 residues. Trimming removed 3 bases from V and 5 bases from J, with 9 bases in between. Germline V gives CDR1 KGHSH, CDR2 LQKENI.

The V gene is TRBV18, the J gene TRBJ1-3, with TRBD1 as a possible D gene (6 bases). The germline gives CDR1 KGHSH, CDR2 LQKENI. This CDR3 has 16 residues. V lost 4 bases and J lost 4, with 17 bases in between. The CDR3 DNA is TGTGCCAGCTCACTCCCGACAGGCTCCTCAGGAAACACCATATATTTT. This sequence encodes CASSLPTGSSGNTIYF.

This clone was counted a few times. The chain uses TRBV7-2 and TRBJ1-2, with 9 nucleotides matching TRBD1. CDR3 length equals 14 residues. V shed 5 bases, J shed 7 bases, and the junction held 8 bases outside the gene matches. The germline V gene has CDR1 SGHTA and CDR2 FQGNSA. The CDR3 spells CASSPGTGQSGYTF. The CDR3 nucleotides are TGTGCCAGCAGCCCTGGGACAGGGCAGAGTGGCTACACCTTC.

The chain joins TRBV5-6 to TRBJ1-2; D gene ambiguous. V was cut by 4 bases and J by 5 bases, with 18 bases left in between. CDR3 length equals 15 residues. The V gene's germline CDR1 is SGHDT and CDR2 YYEEEE. In DNA form, the CDR3 reads TGTGCCAGCAGCCTCGGCCTAACTGGGGTTTATGGCTACACCTTC. This encodes CASSLGLTGVYGYTF.

V and J are TRBV15 and TRBJ1-5, with D maybe TRBD1 (5 bases). The CDR3 contains 15 residues. Per germline, CDR1 LNHNV and CDR2 YYDKDF (reference sequence). Trimming pared 0 bases from V and 6 bases from J, leaving 12 bases between. CDR3 in amino acids: CATSRDPRDSQPQHF. Written as DNA, the CDR3 is TGTGCCACCAGCAGAGATCCCAGGGACTCTCAGCCCCAGCATTTT.